Detailed here is one T cell receptor beta chain. Its antigen is not known. This sample was taken from a study of CD8+ T cells in alopecia areata. RNA extraction was followed by reverse transcription into cDNA, which acted as the sequencing template. Some clones are missing from TCRdb's copy, which holds only in-frame ones; the method was immunoSEQ multiplex PCR. Among hundreds of thousands of clones listed, 60% were seen once. The CDR3 has 13 residues. Germline V gene lookup returns CDR1 ENHRY and CDR2 SYGVKD. With 4 bases removed from V and 3 bases from J, the gap between germline ends came to 8 bases. Treatment in this sample: oral pan-JAK inhibitor, 5-10 mg twice daily. Sorted populations comprised CD4+ and CD8+ T cells obtained from PBMCs. General study findings and limits: Tofacitinib significantly lowered scalp clonality and expanded CD8+ clones among the top 100.

This receptor was obtained from a human donor with alopecia areata. This chain uses TRBV10-3 with TRBJ2-3; D ambiguous. The sample in question was CD4+ T cells sorted from blood, obtained between weeks 51 and 54, from a patient treated with tofacitinib. The CDR3 is CAISAPATDTQYF. As DNA, the CDR3 is TGTGCCATCAGTGCCCCGGCGACAGATACGCAGTATTTT.